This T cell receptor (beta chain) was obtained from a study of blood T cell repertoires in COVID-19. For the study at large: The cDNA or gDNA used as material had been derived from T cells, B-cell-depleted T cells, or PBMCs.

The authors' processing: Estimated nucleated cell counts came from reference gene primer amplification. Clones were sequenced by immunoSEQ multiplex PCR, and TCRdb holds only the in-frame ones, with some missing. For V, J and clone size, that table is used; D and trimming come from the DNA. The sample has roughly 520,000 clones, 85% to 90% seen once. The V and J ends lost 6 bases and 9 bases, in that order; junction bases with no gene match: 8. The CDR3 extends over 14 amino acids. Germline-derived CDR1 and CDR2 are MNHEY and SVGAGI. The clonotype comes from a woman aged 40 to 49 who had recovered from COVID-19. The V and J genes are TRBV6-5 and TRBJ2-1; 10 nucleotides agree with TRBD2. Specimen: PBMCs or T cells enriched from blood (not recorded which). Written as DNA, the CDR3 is TGTGCCAGCAGCCCCGTAGCGGGAGGATTTGAGCAGTTCTTC. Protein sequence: CASSPVAGGFEQFF.